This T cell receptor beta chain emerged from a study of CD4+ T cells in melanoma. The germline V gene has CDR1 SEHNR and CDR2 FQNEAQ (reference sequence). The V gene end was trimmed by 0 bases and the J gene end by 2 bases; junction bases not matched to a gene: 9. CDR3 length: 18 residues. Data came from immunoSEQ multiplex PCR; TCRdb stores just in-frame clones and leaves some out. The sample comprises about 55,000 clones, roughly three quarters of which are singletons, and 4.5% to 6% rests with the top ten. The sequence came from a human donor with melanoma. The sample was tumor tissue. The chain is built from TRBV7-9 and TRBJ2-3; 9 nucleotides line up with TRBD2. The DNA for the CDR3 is TGTGCCAGCAGCTTAGCGCCCCTAGCGGGGAGATACACAGATACGCAGTATTTT. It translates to CASSLAPLAGRYTDTQYF.